This TCR beta chain was captured in a study of long-term antiretroviral therapy in people with HIV. The study, taken as a whole, reports: The study collected blood between the mid-2000s and the late 2010s, possibly under older ART regimens.

Worth noting for this clone: Its antigen is not known.

Germline V gene sequence: CDR1 SGHRS, CDR2 YFSETQ. The CDR3 runs to 16 residues. V was trimmed by 0 bases and J by 4 bases, leaving 13 bases between them. Runs used v3.0 of the immunoSEQ assay and were done at survey level. Data came from immunoSEQ multiplex PCR; TCRdb stores just in-frame clones and leaves some out. The sample shows fewer than 15,000 clones, about 77% of them seen only once. The sequence came from a woman between 18 and 29 years old with HIV. The chain carries TRBV5-1 and TRBJ2-2; weak D call: TRBD2 (6 bases). The sample here was unsorted PBMCs, taken 1.3 years after starting antiretroviral therapy. The CDR3 sequence: CASSLAVGGSTGELFF. As DNA, the CDR3 is TGCGCCAGCAGCTTGGCTGTTGGGGGGTCCACCGGGGAGCTGTTTTTT.